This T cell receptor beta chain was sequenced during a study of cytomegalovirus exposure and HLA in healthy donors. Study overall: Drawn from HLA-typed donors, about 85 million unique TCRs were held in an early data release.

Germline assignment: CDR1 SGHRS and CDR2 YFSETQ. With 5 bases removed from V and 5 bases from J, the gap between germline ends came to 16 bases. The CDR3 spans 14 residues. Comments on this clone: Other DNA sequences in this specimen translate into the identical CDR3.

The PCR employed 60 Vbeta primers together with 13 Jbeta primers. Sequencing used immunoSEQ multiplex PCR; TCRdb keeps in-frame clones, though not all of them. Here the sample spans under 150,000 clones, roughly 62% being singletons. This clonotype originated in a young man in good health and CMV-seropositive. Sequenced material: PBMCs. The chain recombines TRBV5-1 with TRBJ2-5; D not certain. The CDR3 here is CASSSRVGQETQYF. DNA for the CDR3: TGCGCCAGCAGTTCCCGGGTAGGCCAGGAGACCCAGTACTTC.